This T cell receptor (beta chain) appears in the sequencing data of a study of early T cells in non-severe SARS-CoV-2 infection. At the level of the study: It was bulk RNA from unsorted whole blood that was sequenced, and the chains were unpaired. Study-wide results and limits: The VDJdb matching leaned toward anti-spike CD8 responses and overlooked private and CD4 specificities.

The V and J ends lost 8 bases and 0 bases, in that order; junction bases with no gene match: 1. In germline, CDR1 is MNHEY, CDR2 SMNVEV (reference sequence). CDR3 length: 13 amino acids. As for this clonotype: Its cognate antigen is unknown.

Individual cDNA molecules each received unique molecular identifiers attached to them. TCRdb reprocessed the 5' RACE reads with MiXCR, giving one entry per CDR3 protein. The sample lists under 50,000 distinct CDR3 sequences, about 23% occurring once. The input for sequencing was whole blood, taken at baseline. This TCR came from an adult who was a healthcare worker with PCR-confirmed SARS-CoV-2 infection or an uninfected control (not recorded which). The chain joins TRBV27 to TRBJ2-1; 7 positions agree with TRBD2. The CDR3 protein is CASGTISYNEQFF. CDR3 DNA: TGTGCCAGCGGGACTATCTCCTACAATGAGCAGTTCTTC.